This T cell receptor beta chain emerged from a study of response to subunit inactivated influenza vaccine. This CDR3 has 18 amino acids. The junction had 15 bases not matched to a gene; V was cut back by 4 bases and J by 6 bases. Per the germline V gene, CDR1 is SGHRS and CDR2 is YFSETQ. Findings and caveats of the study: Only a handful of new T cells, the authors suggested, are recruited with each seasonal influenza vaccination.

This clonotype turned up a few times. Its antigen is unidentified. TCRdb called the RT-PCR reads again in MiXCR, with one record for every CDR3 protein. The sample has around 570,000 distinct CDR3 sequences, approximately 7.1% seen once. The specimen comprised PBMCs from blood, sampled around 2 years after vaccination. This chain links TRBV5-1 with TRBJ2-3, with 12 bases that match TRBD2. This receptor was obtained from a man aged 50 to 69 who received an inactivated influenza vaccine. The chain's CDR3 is CASSLYERLAGAGDTQYF. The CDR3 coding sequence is TGCGCCAGCAGCCTATACGAGAGACTAGCGGGGGCTGGGGATACGCAGTATTTT. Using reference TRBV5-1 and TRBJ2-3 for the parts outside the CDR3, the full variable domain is KAGVTQTPRYLIKTRGQQVTLSCSPISGHRSVSWYQQTPGQGLQFLFEYFSETQRNKGNFPGRFSGRQFSNSRSEMNVSTLELGDSALYLCASSLYERLAGAGDTQYFGPGTRLTVL.